This T cell receptor (beta chain) was obtained from a study of CXCR3-negative and CXCR3-positive naive CD8 T cells. Findings of the study overall: Both naive subsets had comparably high diversity; memory CD8+ cells much lower.

Details on this clonotype: Its matching antigen is unknown.

Germline CDR1 reads LGHDT; CDR2 reads YNNKEL (reference sequence). CDR3 length: 19 residues. UMI-labeled 5' RACE TRB cDNA libraries were prepared from the cells. With the 5' RACE reads reprocessed, TCRdb shows one record per CDR3 protein and no DNA. With roughly 48,000 distinct CDR3 sequences in the sample, the ten largest clones hold approximately 16%. This TCR was sampled from a human donor in good health. Some clones in this sample may be carry-over from other donors' samples. The sample taken for sequencing was memory CD8+ T cells from blood. The V call is TRBV3-1, the J call TRBJ2-1; TCRdb names TRBD2, which stays unverified in the absence of DNA. CDR3 region: CASSTPGLAGASSYNEQFF.